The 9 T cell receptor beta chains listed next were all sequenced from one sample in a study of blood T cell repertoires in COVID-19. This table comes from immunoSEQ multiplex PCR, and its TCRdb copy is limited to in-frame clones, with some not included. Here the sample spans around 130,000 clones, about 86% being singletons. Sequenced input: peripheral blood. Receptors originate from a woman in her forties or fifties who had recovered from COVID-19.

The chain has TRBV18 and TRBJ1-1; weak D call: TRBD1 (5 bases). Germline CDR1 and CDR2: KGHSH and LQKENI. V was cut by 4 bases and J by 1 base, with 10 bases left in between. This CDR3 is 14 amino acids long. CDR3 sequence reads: CASSLLTENTEAFF. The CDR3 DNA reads TGTGCCAGCTCACTCCTGACAGAGAACACTGAAGCTTTCTTT. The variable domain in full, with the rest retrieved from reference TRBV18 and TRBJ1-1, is NAGVMQNPRHLVRRRGQEARLRCSPMKGHSHVYWYRQLPEEGLKFMVYLQKENIIDESGMPKERFSAEFPKEGPSILRIQQVVRGDSAAYFCASSLLTENTEAFFGQGTRLTVV.

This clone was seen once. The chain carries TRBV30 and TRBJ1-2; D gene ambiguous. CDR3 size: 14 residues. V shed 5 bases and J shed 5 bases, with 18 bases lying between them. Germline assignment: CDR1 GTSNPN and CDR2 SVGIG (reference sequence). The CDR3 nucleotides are TGTGCCTGGGCGCGGGCCGGACGCTTTTATGGCTACACCTTC. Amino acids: CAWARAGRFYGYTF.

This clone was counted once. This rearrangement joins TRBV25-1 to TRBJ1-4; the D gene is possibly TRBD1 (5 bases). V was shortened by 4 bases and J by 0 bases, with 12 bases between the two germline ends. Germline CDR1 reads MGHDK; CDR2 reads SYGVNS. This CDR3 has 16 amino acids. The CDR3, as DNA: TGTGCCAGCAGTGCCTATCTAGGGGCAACTAATGAAAAACTGTTTTTT. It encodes CASSAYLGATNEKLFF. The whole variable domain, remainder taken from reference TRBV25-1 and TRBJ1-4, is EADIYQTPRYLVIGTGKKITLECSQTMGHDKMYWYQQDPGMELHLIHYSYGVNSTEKGDLSSESTVSRIRTEHFPLTLESARPSHTSQYLCASSAYLGATNEKLFFGSGTQLSVL.

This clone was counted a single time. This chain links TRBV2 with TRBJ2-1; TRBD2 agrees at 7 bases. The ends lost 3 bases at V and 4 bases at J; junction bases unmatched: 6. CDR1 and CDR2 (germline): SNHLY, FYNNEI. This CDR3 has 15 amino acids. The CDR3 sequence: CASSDRGVGYNEQFF. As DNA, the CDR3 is TGTGCCAGCAGTGACCGGGGGGTAGGATACAATGAGCAGTTCTTC.

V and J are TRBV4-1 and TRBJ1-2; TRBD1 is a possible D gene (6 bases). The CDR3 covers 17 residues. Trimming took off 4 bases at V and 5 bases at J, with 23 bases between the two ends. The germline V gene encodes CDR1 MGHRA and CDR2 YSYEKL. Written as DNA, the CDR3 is TGCGCCAGCAGCCGGGGTTTAAGGGACACCGAAATATATGGCTACACCTTC. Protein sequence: CASSRGLRDTEIYGYTF.

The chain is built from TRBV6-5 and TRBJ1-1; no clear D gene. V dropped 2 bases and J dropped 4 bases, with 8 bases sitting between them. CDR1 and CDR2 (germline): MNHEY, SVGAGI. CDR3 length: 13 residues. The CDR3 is CASSYEGGTEAFF. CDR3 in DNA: TGTGCCAGCAGTTACGAGGGAGGCACTGAAGCTTTCTTT.

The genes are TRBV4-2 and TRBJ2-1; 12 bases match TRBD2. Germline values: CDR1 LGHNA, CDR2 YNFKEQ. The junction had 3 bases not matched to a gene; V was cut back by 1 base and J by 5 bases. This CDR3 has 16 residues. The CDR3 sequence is CASSQAPSGGDNEQFF. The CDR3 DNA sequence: TGTGCCAGCAGCCAAGCGCCTAGCGGGGGGGACAATGAGCAGTTCTTC.

The DNA for the CDR3 is TGTGCCAGCAGCTGGCAGGGCGCGAACACCGGGGAGCTGTTTTTT. Its protein is CASSWQGANTGELFF. This chain uses TRBV11-2 with TRBJ2-2, with D maybe TRBD1 (5 bases). The length of the CDR3 is 15 residues. Germline V CDR1 and CDR2: SGHAT, FQNNGV. Trimming took 4 bases from V and 0 from J, leaving 9 bases between them.

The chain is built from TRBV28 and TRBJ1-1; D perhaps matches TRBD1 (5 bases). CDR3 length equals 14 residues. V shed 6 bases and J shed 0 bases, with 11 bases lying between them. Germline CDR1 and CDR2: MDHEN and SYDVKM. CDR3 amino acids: CASSRGFLNTEAFF. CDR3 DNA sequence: TGTGCCAGCAGCCGGGGGTTCTTGAACACTGAAGCTTTCTTT.